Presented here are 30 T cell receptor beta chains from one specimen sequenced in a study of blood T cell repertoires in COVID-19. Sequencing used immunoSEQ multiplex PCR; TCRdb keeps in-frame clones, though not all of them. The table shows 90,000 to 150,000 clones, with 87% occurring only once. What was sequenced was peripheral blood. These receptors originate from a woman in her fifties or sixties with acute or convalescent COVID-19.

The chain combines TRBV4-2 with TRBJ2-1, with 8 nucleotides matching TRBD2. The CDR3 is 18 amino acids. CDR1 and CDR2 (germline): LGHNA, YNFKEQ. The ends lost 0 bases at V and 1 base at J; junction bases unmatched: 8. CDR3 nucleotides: TGTGCCAGCAGCCAAGATCAACCCGGGAGGGCGTCCTACAATGAGCAGTTCTTC. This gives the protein CASSQDQPGRASYNEQFF.

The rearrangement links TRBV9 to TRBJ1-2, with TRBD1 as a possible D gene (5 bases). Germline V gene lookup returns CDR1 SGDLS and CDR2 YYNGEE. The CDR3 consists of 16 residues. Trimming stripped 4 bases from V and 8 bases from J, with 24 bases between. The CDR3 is CASSPTPGHPGGGYTF. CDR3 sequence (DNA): TGTGCCAGCAGCCCGACGCCGGGCCATCCTGGGGGGGGCTACACCTTC.

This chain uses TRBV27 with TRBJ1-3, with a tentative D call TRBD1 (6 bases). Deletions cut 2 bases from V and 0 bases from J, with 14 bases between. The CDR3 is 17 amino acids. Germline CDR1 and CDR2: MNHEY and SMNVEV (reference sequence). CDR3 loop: CASSLGGGPSSGNTIYF. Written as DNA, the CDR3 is TGTGCCAGCAGTTTAGGGGGGGGCCCCAGCTCTGGAAACACCATATATTTT.

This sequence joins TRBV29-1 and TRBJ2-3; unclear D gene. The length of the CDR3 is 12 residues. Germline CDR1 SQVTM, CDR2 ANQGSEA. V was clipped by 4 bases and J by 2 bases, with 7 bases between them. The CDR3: CSVVRFTDTQYF. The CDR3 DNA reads TGCAGCGTTGTCCGTTTCACAGATACGCAGTATTTT.

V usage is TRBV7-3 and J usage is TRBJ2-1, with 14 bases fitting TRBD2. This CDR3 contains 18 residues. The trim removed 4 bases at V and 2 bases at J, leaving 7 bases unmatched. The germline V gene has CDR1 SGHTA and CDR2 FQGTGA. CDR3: CASSSPGTSGGPYNEQFF. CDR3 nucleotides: TGTGCCAGCAGCTCACCCGGGACTAGCGGGGGTCCCTACAATGAGCAGTTCTTC. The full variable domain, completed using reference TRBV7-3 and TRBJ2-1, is GAGVSQTPSNKVTEKGKYVELRCDPISGHTALYWYRQSLGQGPEFLIYFQGTGAADDSGLPNDRFFAVRPEGSVSTLKIQRTERGDSAVYLCASSSPGTSGGPYNEQFFGPGTRLTVL.

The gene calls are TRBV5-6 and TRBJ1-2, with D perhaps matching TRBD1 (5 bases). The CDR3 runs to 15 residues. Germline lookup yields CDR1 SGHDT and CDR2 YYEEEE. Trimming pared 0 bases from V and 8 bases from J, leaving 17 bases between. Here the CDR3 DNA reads TGTGCCAGCAGCTTGGCCACGGACATCCCACCGGGCTACACCTTC. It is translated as CASSLATDIPPGYTF.

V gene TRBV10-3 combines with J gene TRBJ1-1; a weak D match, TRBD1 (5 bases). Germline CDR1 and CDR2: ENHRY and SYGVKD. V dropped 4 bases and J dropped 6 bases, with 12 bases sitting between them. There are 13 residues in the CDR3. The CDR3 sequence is CAISAKGFAEAFF. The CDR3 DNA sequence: TGTGCCATCAGTGCGAAGGGGTTCGCTGAAGCTTTCTTT.

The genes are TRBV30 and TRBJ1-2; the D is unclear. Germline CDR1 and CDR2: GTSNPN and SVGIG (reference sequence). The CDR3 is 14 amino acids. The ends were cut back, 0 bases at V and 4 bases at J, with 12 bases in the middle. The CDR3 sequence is CAWSVMVQVYGYTF. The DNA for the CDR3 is TGTGCCTGGAGTGTAATGGTGCAGGTCTATGGCTACACCTTC.

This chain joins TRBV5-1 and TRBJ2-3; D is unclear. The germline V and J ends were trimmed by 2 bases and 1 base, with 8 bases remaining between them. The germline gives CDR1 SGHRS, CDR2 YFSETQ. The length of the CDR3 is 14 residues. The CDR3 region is CASSFVGGTDTQYF. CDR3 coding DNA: TGCGCCAGCAGCTTTGTGGGCGGCACAGATACGCAGTATTTT.

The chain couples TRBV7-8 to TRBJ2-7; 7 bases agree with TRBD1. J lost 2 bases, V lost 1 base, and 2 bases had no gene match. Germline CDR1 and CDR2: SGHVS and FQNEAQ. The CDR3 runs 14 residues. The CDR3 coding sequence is TGTGCCAGCAGCTTAGGGACAGGAACCTACGAGCAGTACTTC. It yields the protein CASSLGTGTYEQYF.

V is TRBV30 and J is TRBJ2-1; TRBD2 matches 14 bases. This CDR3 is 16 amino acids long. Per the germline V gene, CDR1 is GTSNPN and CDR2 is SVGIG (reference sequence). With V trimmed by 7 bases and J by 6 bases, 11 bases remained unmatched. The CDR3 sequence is CASHTGLAGALNEQFF. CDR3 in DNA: TGTGCCTCCCACACGGGACTAGCGGGAGCGCTCAATGAGCAGTTCTTC.

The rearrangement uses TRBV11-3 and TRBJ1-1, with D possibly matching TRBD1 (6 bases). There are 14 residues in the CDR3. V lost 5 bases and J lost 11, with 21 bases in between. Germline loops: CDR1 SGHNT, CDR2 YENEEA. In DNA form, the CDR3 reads TGTGCCAGCAGCAATTATCCTCGGGACATTGGGGCTTTCTTT. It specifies CASSNYPRDIGAFF. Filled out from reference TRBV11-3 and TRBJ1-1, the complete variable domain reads EAGVVQSPRYKIIEKKQPVAFWCNPISGHNTLYWYLQNLGQGPELLIRYENEEAVDDSQLPKDRFSAERLKGVDSTLKIQPAELGDSAVYLCASSNYPRDIGAFFGQGTRLTVV.

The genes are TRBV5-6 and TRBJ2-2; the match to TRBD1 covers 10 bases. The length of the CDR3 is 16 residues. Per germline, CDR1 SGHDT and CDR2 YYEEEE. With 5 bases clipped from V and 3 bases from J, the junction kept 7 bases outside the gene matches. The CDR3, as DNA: TGTGCCAGCAGTCCGGACAGGGGGAAGGACACCGGGGAGCTGTTTTTT. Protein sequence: CASSPDRGKDTGELFF.

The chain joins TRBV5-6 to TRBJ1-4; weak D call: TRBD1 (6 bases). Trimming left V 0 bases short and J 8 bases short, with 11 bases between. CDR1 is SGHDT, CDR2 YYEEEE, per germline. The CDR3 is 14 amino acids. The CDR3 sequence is CASSLAGGPEKLFF. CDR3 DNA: TGTGCCAGCAGCTTGGCCGGGGGGCCCGAAAAACTGTTTTTT.

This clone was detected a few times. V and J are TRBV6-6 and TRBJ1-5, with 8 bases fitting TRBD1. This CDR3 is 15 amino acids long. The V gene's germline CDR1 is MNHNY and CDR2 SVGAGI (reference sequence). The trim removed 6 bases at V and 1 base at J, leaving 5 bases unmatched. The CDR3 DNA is TGTGCCAGCAGAGTACAGGGGGGGAGCAATCAGCCCCAGCATTTT. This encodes CASRVQGGSNQPQHF.

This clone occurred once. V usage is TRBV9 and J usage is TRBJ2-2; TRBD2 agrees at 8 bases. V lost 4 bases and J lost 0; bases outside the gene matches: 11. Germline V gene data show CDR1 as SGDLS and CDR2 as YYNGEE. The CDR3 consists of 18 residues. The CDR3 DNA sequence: TGTGCCAGCAGCTCCCGGGGGCGGGAGGTACCGAACACCGGGGAGCTGTTTTTT. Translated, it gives CASSSRGREVPNTGELFF.

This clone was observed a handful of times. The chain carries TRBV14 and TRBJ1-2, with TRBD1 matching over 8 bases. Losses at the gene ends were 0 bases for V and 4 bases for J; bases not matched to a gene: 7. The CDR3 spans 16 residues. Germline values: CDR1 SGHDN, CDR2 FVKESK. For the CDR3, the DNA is TGTGCCAGCAGCCAAGACCACGGGACAGGAATCTATGGCTACACCTTC. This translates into CASSQDHGTGIYGYTF. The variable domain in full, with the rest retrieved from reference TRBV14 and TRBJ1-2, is EAGVTQFPSHSVIEKGQTVTLRCDPISGHDNLYWYRRVMGKEIKFLLHFVKESKQDESGMPNNRFLAERTGGTYSTLKVQPAELEDSGVYFCASSQDHGTGIYGYTFGSGTRLTVV.

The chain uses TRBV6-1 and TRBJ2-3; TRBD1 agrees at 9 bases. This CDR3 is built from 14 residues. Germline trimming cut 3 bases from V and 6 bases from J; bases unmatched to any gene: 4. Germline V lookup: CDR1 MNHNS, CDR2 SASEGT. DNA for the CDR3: TGTGCCAGCAGTGAGGGACAGGGTCTCGATACGCAGTATTTT. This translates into CASSEGQGLDTQYF.

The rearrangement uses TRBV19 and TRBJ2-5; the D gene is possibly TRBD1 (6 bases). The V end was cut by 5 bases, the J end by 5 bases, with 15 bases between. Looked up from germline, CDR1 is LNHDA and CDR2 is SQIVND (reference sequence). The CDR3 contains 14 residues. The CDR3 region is CASSATGSEETQYF. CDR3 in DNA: TGTGCCAGTAGTGCAACAGGGTCGGAGGAGACCCAGTACTTC.

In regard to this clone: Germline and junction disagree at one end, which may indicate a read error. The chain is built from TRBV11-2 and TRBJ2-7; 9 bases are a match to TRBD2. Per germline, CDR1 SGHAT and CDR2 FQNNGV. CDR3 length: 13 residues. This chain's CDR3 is CASSFRGQREESF. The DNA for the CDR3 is TGTGCCAGCAGTTTTCGGGGACAGCGGGAGGAGTCCTTC.

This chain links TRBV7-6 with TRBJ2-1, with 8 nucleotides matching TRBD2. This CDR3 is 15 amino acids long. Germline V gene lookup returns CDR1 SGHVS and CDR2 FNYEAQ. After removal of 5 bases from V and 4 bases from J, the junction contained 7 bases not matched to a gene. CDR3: CASSVVGGGYNEQFF. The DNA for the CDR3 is TGTGCCAGCAGCGTGGTGGGCGGGGGGTACAATGAGCAGTTCTTC.

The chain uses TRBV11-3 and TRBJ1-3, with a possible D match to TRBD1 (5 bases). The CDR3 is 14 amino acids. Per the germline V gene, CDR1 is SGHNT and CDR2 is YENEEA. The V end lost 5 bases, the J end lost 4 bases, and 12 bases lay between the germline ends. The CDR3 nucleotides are TGTGCCAGCAGCCCCCGGGGGAGCGGAAACACCATATATTTT. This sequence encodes CASSPRGSGNTIYF.

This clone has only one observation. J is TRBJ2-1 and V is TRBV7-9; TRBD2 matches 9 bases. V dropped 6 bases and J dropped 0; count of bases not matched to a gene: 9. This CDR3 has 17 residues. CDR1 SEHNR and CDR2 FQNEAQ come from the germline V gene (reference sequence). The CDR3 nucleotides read TGTGCCAGCAGTAAGCGGGGGGCCCAGAGCTCCTACAATGAGCAGTTCTTC. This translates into CASSKRGAQSSYNEQFF.

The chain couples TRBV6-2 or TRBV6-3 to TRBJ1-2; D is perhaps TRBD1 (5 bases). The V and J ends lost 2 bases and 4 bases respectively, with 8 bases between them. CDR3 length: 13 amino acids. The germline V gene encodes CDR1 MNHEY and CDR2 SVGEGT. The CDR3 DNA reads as TGTGCCAGCAGTTACCAGGGTGTCTATGGCTACACCTTC. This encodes CASSYQGVYGYTF.

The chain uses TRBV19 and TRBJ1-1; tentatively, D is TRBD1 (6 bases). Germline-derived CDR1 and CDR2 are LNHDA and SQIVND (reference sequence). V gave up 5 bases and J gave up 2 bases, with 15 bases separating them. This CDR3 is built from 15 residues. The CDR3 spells CASSDWTAGNTEAFF. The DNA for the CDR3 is TGTGCCAGTAGTGATTGGACAGCGGGAAACACTGAAGCTTTCTTT. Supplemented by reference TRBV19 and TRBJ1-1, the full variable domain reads DGGITQSPKYLFRKEGQNVTLSCEQNLNHDAMYWYRQDPGQGLRLIYYSQIVNDFQKGDIAEGYSVSREKKESFPLTVTSAQKNPTAFYLCASSDWTAGNTEAFFGQGTRLTVV.

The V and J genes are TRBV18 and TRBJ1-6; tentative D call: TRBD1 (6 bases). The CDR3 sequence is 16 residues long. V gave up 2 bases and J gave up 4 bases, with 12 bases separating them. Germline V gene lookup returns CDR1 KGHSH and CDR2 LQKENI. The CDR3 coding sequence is TGTGCCAGCTCACCATCTGGGACATTGTATAATTCACCCCTCCACTTT. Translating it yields CASSPSGTLYNSPLHF.

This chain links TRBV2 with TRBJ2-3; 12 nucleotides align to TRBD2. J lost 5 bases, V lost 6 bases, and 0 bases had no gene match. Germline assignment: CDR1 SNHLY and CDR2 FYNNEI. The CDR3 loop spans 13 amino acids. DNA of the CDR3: TGTGCCAGCAGGACTAGCGGGGGAGATACGCAGTATTTT. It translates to CASRTSGGDTQYF.

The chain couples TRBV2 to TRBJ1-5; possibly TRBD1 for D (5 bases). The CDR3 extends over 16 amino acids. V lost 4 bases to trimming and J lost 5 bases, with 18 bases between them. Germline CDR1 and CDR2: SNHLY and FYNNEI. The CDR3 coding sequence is TGTGCCAGCAGTGGGGGGGACGCCAACCCCTATCAGCCCCAGCATTTT. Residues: CASSGGDANPYQPQHF.

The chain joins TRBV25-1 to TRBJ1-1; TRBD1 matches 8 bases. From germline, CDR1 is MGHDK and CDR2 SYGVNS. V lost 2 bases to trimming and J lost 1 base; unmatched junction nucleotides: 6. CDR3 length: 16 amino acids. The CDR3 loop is CASSENFGQGNTEAFF. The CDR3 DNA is TGTGCCAGCAGTGAAAATTTCGGACAGGGGAACACTGAAGCTTTCTTT. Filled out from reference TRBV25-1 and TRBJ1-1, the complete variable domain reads EADIYQTPRYLVIGTGKKITLECSQTMGHDKMYWYQQDPGMELHLIHYSYGVNSTEKGDLSSESTVSRIRTEHFPLTLESARPSHTSQYLCASSENFGQGNTEAFFGQGTRLTVV.

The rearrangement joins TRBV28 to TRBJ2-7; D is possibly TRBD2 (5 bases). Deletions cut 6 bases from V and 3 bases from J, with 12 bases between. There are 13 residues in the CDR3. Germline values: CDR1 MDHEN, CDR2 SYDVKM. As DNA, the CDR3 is TGTGCCAGCAGCCCTCCCGGGGTCTACGAGCAGTACTTC. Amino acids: CASSPPGVYEQYF.